Detailed here is one T cell receptor beta chain. The data were taken from a study of control samples from healthy donors and cancer patients. Produced via immunoSEQ multiplex PCR; TCRdb's table is partial and in-frame only. The data show about 160,000 clones, about 94% seen once. The TCR sequence derives from a man aged 55 to 70 with colorectal cancer. Specimen: PBMCs.

The CDR3 coding sequence is TGTGCCAGCAGCCTAGCGGGCTCCTACAATGAGCAGTTCTTC. It is translated as CASSLAGSYNEQFF. V and J are TRBV9 and TRBJ2-1; TRBD2 agrees at 8 bases. Trimming took 4 bases from V and 0 from J; bases not matched to a gene: 0. Germline V gene lookup returns CDR1 SGDLS and CDR2 YYNGEE. The CDR3 covers 14 residues.